By proportion, the clone carrying this T cell receptor (beta chain) is medium-sized. The TRBV12-4/TRBJ1-2 clonotypes were amplified using barcode primers with ligated adaptors. TCRdb used MiXCR to reprocess the multiplex PCR reads, holding one entry per CDR3 protein. The profile shows roughly 690 distinct CDR3 sequences, roughly a tenth of them singletons. V dropped 2 bases and J dropped 2 bases, with 6 bases sitting between them. This CDR3 has 13 amino acids. The sorted Tregs were CD4+CD25+CD127-/low cells. The chain combines TRBV12-3 or TRBV12-4 with TRBJ1-2; a possible D gene is TRBD1 (5 bases). Source material: Tregs sorted from blood. This clonotype was obtained from a female donor with breast cancer. The CDR3 reads CASSLSGNYGYTF. CDR3 sequence (DNA): TGTGCCAGCAGTTTATCAGGGAACTATGGCTACACCTTC.